A single T cell receptor beta chain is shown here with its context. As yet, its antigen is unknown. These data originate in a study of T cell clones after liver transplantation. Study-wide background: Liver transplant recipients had immunosuppression withdrawal attempted within 2 years. Blood was drawn pre-transplant, before withdrawal, and after full or failed withdrawal. Study-wide results and caveats: The donor-reactive repertoire was only partly measurable in two subjects, lacking donor cells.

CDR1 and CDR2 from the germline V gene are SGHRS and YFSETQ. With V trimmed by 1 base and J by 5 bases, 8 bases remained unmatched. The CDR3 extends over 15 amino acids. TCRdb's table, derived via immunoSEQ multiplex PCR, lists solely in-frame clones and lacks some. This table has around 97,000 clones, roughly four fifths appearing once. The genes are TRBV5-1 and TRBJ1-1; TRBD1 matches 7 bases. The sample was CD4+ T cells from blood, taken approximately 50 months after liver transplant. The TCR comes from a human patient who received a liver transplant. Some T cells may be the graft donor's. CDR3 DNA: TGCGCCAGCAGCTTGCGTCTCAGGGGGAGGACTGAAGCTTTCTTT. Protein: CASSLRLRGRTEAFF.